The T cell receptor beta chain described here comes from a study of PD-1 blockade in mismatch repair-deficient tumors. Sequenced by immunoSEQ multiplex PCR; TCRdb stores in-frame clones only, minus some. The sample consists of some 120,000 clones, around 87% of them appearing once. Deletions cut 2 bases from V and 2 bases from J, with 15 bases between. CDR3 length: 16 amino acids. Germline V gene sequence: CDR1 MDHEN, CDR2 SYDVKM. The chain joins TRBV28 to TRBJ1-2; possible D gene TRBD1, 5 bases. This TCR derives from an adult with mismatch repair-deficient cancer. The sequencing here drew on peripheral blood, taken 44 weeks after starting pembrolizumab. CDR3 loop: CASSLNTADINYGYTF. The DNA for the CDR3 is TGTGCCAGCAGTTTAAACACCGCGGACATAAACTATGGCTACACCTTC.